The T cell receptor beta chain under discussion was sequenced for a study of vaccination effects on CD4 cells after COVID-19. Study as a whole: Of the BNT162b2 and mRNA-1273 vaccines, participants received two doses of one or the other.

Study outcomes and limitations: Limitations: small convalescent group and missing early post-infection timepoints. Late post-vaccination, clones induced by infection and those induced by vaccine underwent marked clonal contraction.

Details on this clone: The antigen is not known.

V lost 4 bases, J lost 4 bases, and 13 bases lay in between. Germline V gene lookup returns CDR1 PRHDT and CDR2 FYEKMQ (reference sequence). There are 14 residues in the CDR3. Antigen-specific CD4+ T cells were expanded (with viral peptide pools) by the ViraFEST assay ahead of sequencing. Upon completion of approximately ten days in culture, CD4+ T cells were isolated. Vaccine recipients, nucleocapsid antibody negative, had no prior SARS-CoV-2 infection. On both days 3 and 7, half of the culture medium was replaced with IL-2 medium. Repertoires were generated with immunoSEQ multiplex PCR, while TCRdb's copy carries only in-frame clones and drops some. The sample gives more than 20,000 clones, approximately 70% of which show up once; about 8.9% is in the top ten.

This TCR was recovered from a human donor who received a COVID-19 vaccine. Source: CD4+ T cells from PBMCs cultured with HCoV-NL63 spike peptides, taken before COVID-19 vaccination. This sequence joins TRBV13 and TRBJ1-1; unclear D gene. The CDR3 DNA reads as TGTGCCAGCAGCTCAGGCCGAATGGGCACTGAAGCTTTCTTT. Translation: CASSSGRMGTEAFF.